Listed below are T cell receptor beta chains from one sample, sequenced in a study of blood T cell repertoires in COVID-19. Generated by immunoSEQ multiplex PCR, the TCRdb table keeps only in-frame clones and is missing some. Of some 120,000 clones in the sample, around 83% are singletons; the top ten hold 3.2%. The sequenced material came from peripheral blood. These TCRs come from an elderly woman with COVID-19, enrolled during active disease. Both conserved end residues are trimmed from each CDR3. Each record gives: J gene, V gene, CDR3 protein.

j_call: TRBJ1-2
v_call: TRBV6-5
cdr3_aa: ASDRDRVYGYT

j_call: TRBJ2-5
v_call: TRBV5-1
cdr3_aa: ASSLDTSGTAGTQY

j_call: TRBJ2-3
v_call: TRBV3-1/TRBV3-2
cdr3_aa: ASSRRTTDTQY

j_call: TRBJ2-7
v_call: TRBV2
cdr3_aa: ASLASSYEQY

j_call: TRBJ2-7
v_call: TRBV28
cdr3_aa: ASSLPGQGENEQY

j_call: TRBJ2-2
v_call: TRBV9
cdr3_aa: ASSVVTDSGELF

j_call: TRBJ1-4
v_call: TRBV29-1
cdr3_aa: SVGGANEKLF

j_call: TRBJ2-3
v_call: TRBV4-2
cdr3_aa: ASSQGTLAGGGTDTQY

j_call: TRBJ1-2
v_call: TRBV18
cdr3_aa: ASSPMSRGQDGYT

j_call: TRBJ2-1
v_call: TRBV7-2
cdr3_aa: ASSRDYNEQF

j_call: TRBJ2-3
v_call: TRBV2
cdr3_aa: ASSPGSGSSADTQY

j_call: TRBJ2-7
v_call: TRBV5-1
cdr3_aa: ASSLASGQSSYEQY

j_call: TRBJ2-2
v_call: TRBV5-1
cdr3_aa: ASSPRQGNTGELF

j_call: TRBJ2-3
v_call: TRBV9
cdr3_aa: ASSVAGETDTQY

j_call: TRBJ2-2
v_call: TRBV7-8
cdr3_aa: ASSSRGGLPGELF

j_call: TRBJ1-5
v_call: TRBV28
cdr3_aa: ASRLNFVSNQPQH

j_call: TRBJ2-3
v_call: TRBV3-1/TRBV3-2
cdr3_aa: ASSQDPSGAHTDTQY

j_call: TRBJ2-3
v_call: TRBV27
cdr3_aa: ASSLYGLATDTQY

j_call: TRBJ2-1
v_call: TRBV7-3
cdr3_aa: ASSLRLAGRNEQF

j_call: TRBJ2-7
v_call: TRBV3-1/TRBV3-2
cdr3_aa: ASSQARRAGEQY

j_call: TRBJ1-4
v_call: TRBV28
cdr3_aa: ASRTGSGKLF

j_call: TRBJ2-7
v_call: TRBV5-1
cdr3_aa: ASSPGRGLGSEQY

j_call: TRBJ2-6
v_call: TRBV19
cdr3_aa: ASSIPTGASSGANVLT

j_call: TRBJ2-3
v_call: TRBV4-3
cdr3_aa: ASSQEPSGRRADTQY

j_call: TRBJ1-2
v_call: TRBV19
cdr3_aa: ASSLTGVYGYT

j_call: TRBJ1-3
v_call: TRBV12-3/TRBV12-4
cdr3_aa: ARGSPPGNTIY

j_call: TRBJ1-1
v_call: TRBV2
cdr3_aa: ASRPGQGNTEAF

j_call: TRBJ2-5
v_call: TRBV28
cdr3_aa: ASSFSGAKETQY

j_call: TRBJ2-1
v_call: TRBV28
cdr3_aa: ASSATGVREQF

j_call: TRBJ2-5
v_call: TRBV5-4
cdr3_aa: ASNGGLADQETQY

j_call: TRBJ1-4
v_call: TRBV5-1
cdr3_aa: ASSPKGQDEKLF

j_call: TRBJ1-1
v_call: TRBV5-1
cdr3_aa: ASSSTGLNTEAF

j_call: TRBJ2-2
v_call: TRBV11-2
cdr3_aa: ASSFGRGFGELF